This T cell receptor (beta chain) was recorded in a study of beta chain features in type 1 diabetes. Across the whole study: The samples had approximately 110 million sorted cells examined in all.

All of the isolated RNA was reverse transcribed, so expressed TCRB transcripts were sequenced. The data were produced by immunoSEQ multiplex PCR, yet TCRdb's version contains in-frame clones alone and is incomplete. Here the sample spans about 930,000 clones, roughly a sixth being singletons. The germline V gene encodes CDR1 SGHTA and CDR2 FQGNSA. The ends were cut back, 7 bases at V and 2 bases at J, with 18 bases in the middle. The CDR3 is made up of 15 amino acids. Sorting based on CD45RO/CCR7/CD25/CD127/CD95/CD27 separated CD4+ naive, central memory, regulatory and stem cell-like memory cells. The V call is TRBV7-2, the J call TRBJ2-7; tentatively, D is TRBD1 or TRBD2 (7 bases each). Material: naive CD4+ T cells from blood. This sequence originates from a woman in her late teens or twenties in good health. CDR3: CASIPGGGLPYEQYF. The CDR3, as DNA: TGTGCCAGCATCCCAGGGGGGGGGCTCCCCTACGAGCAGTACTTC.